The T cell receptor (beta chain) under discussion was sequenced for a study of blood T cell repertoires in COVID-19. As for the study in general: Acute-phase and convalescent COVID-19 samples originated in the United States, Italy and Spain.

Clones were read by immunoSEQ multiplex PCR, and TCRdb kept only the in-frame ones, dropping some. The sample lists roughly 400,000 clones, roughly 84% occurring once. This CDR3 has 14 amino acids. The germline gives CDR1 SNHLY, CDR2 FYNNEI. The junction had 7 bases not matched to a gene; V was cut back by 6 bases and J by 7 bases. The chain links TRBV2 to TRBJ2-7; 12 bases are a match to TRBD1. The sequenced sample was PBMCs or T cells enriched from blood (not recorded which). The TCR originated in a young woman who had been exposed to COVID-19. The CDR3 DNA follows: TGTGCCAGCAGAACCGGGACAGGGGGCCGAGAGCAGTACTTC. This gives the protein CASRTGTGGREQYF.